The source of this TCR beta chain is a study of shared clonotypes between healthy human individuals. The study, taken as a whole, reports: A generally larger estimated richness was seen in naive subsets than in memory subsets. Only blood samples were collected, and tissue repertoires likely differ.

Of note for this clone: What it binds is unknown. Other DNA sequences of this sample code for an identical CDR3.

CDR1 and CDR2 (germline): SGHRS, YFSETQ. J gave up 5 bases and V 4 bases, and 4 bases lay outside the gene matches. This CDR3 has 13 amino acids. Using about 0.2 ug DNA, about 29,000 T cell genomes, the sorted-subset replicate PCRs were run. Original processing notes: Filtering was not the same, since immunoSEQ gave junction-only sequences without quality scores. Generated by immunoSEQ multiplex PCR, the TCRdb table keeps only in-frame clones and is missing some. The V and J calls and clone size were taken over from that table, and D and trimming were inferred from the DNA. The sample shows roughly 1,800,000 clones, approximately 94% of them seen only once. Naive CD8 cells were CD45RO-negative, positively selected for CCR7, excluding terminally differentiated effector memory CD45RA+ cells.

Sequenced material: naive CD8+ T cells sorted from blood. The chain carries TRBV5-1 and TRBJ2-7, with 9 bases aligning to TRBD1. The TCR was taken from a man between 18 and 35 years old in good health. The CDR3 reads CASSPGQGNEQYF. DNA of the CDR3: TGCGCCAGCAGCCCAGGACAGGGGAACGAGCAGTACTTC.